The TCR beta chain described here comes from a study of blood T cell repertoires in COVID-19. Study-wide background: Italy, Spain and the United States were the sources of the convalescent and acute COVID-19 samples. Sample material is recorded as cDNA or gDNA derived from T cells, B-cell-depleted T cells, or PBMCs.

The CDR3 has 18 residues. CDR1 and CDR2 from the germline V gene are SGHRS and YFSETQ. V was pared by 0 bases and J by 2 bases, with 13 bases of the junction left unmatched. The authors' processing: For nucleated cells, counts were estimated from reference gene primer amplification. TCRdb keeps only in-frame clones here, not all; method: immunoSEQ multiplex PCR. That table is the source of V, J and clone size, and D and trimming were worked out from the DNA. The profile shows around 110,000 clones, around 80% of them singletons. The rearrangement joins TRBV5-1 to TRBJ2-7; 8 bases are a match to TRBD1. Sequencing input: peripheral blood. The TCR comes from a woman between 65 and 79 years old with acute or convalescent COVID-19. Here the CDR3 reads CASSLVTSGDRRPYEQYF. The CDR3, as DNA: TGCGCCAGCAGCTTGGTGACTTCGGGGGACAGGAGGCCCTACGAGCAGTACTTC.